The clone carrying this T cell receptor (beta chain) came up a few times. V was cut by 3 bases and J by 0 bases, with 15 bases left in between. Germline CDR1 and CDR2: MNHEY and SMNVEV (reference sequence). The length of the CDR3 is 16 residues. The data originate from a study of blood T cell repertoires in COVID-19. In the study overall: The samples span acute and convalescent COVID-19 from the United States, Italy and Spain. PBMCs, B-cell-depleted T cells, or T cells provided the cDNA or gDNA that made up the material.

In the authors' methods: Amplification with reference gene primers provided the estimates of nucleated cell counts. Libraries were prepared by immunoSEQ multiplex PCR; TCRdb keeps only in-frame clonotypes and omits some of them. V, J and clone size were drawn from that table, and D and trimming were deduced from the DNA. The table lists about 230,000 clones, less than 85% of them singletons. The rearrangement uses TRBV27 and TRBJ2-7; maybe TRBD1 (5 bases). The sequencing input was peripheral blood. The sequence was collected from a woman aged 70-85 years with active or convalescent COVID-19. The CDR3 coding sequence is TGTGCCAGCAGTTTGATATTAGGACATTCCTCCTACGAGCAGTACTTC. As protein: CASSLILGHSSYEQYF.